This T cell receptor beta chain comes out of a study of control samples from healthy donors and cancer patients. Germline V gene lookup returns CDR1 SGHVS and CDR2 FQNEAQ. V was shortened by 5 bases and J by 2 bases, with 6 bases between the two germline ends. This CDR3 is built from 13 residues. Profiling relied on immunoSEQ multiplex PCR, and the TCRdb table lists in-frame clones only, not all of them. This sample has 150,000 to 200,000 clones, with about nine tenths found just once. The chain carries TRBV7-8 and TRBJ2-2; D is perhaps TRBD2 (5 bases). The source of this sequence is a woman aged 25 to 39 in good health. Sequencing was carried out using blood. CDR3 protein: CASSRTNTGELFF. For the CDR3, the DNA is TGTGCCAGCAGCCGGACTAACACCGGGGAGCTGTTTTTT.